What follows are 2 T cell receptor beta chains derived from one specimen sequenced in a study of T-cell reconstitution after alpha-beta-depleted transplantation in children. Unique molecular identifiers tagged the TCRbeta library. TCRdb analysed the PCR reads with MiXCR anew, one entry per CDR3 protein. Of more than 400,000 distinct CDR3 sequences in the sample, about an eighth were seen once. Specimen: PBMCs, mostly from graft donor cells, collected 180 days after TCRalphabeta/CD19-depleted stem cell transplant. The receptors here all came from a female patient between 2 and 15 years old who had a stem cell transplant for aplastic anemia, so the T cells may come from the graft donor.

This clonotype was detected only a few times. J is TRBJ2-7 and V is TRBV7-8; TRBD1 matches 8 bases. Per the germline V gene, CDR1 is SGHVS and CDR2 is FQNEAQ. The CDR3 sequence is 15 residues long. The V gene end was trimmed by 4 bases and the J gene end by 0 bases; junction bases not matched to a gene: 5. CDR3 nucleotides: TGTGCCAGCAGCTCGACAGGGGTTAGCTCCTACGAGCAGTACGTC. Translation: CASSSTGVSSYEQYV.

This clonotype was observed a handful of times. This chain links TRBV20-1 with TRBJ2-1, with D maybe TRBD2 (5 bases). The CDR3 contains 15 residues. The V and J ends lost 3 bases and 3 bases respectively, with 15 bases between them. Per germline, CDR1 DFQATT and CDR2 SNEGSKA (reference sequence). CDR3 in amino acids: CSARGNRADYNEQFF. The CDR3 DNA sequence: TGCAGTGCTAGGGGAAATCGAGCGGACTACAATGAGCAGTTCTTC.